Detailed here is one TCR beta chain. The data belong to a study of blood T cell repertoires in COVID-19. The data were produced by immunoSEQ multiplex PCR, yet TCRdb's version contains in-frame clones alone and is incomplete. Of some 250,000 clones listed, roughly 80% are singletons. CDR1 is SGDLS and CDR2 is YYNGEE in the germline V gene. The CDR3 length is 13 residues. Trimming cost V 1 base and J 6 bases, with 10 bases left between them. This TCR derives from a woman aged 55-69 years with active or convalescent COVID-19. The sequenced material came from peripheral blood. V is TRBV9 and J is TRBJ1-1, with unresolved D. CDR3 DNA sequence: TGTGCCAGCAGCGTAACGAATGCGGCTGAAGCTTTCTTT. Translating it yields CASSVTNAAEAFF.